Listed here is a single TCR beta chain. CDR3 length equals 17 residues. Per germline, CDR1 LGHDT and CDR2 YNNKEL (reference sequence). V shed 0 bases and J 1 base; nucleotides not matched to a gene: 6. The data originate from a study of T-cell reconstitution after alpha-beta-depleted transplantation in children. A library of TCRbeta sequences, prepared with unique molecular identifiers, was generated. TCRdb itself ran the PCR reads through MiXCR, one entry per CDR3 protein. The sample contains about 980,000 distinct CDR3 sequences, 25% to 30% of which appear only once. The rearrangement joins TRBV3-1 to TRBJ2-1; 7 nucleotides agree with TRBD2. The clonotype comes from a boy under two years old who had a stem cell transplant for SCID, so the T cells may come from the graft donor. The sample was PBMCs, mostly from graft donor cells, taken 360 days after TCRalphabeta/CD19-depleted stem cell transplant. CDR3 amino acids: CASSQDLRRGSYNEQFF. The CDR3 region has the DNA TGTGCCAGCAGCCAAGATCTCCGGCGGGGGTCCTACAATGAGCAGTTCTTC.